Listed here are 18 T cell receptor beta chains from one sample, sequenced in a study of CD8+ T cells in alopecia areata. Documented treatment: oral pan-JAK inhibitor, 5-10 mg twice daily. Extracted from the samples, RNA was reverse transcribed into cDNA to serve as the sequencing template. Libraries were prepared by immunoSEQ multiplex PCR; TCRdb keeps only in-frame clonotypes and omits some of them. The table includes about 190,000 clones, about three fifths detected once. The sample was CD4+ T cells sorted from blood, taken at week 4, from a patient treated with tofacitinib. All receptors derive from a human donor with alopecia areata.

The chain links TRBV30 to TRBJ1-4, with 7 bases fitting TRBD1. The CDR3 has 14 residues. The germline CDR1 and CDR2 sequences are GTSNPN and SVGIG (reference sequence). Germline trimming cut 1 base from V and 5 bases from J; bases unmatched to any gene: 4. This CDR3 is CAWSAGTANEKLFF. The CDR3 DNA sequence: TGTGCCTGGAGTGCCGGGACAGCGAATGAAAAACTGTTTTTT.

This clone was found a few times. V usage is TRBV9 and J usage is TRBJ1-4; a possible D gene is TRBD1 (6 bases). Germline loops: CDR1 SGDLS, CDR2 YYNGEE. The CDR3 is 14 amino acids. Trimming left V 4 bases short and J 8 bases short, with 15 bases between. CDR3 DNA: TGTGCCAGCAGCAACCCAGGGGTTCGCGAAAAACTGTTTTTT. Encoded protein: CASSNPGVREKLFF.

The V and J genes are TRBV7-3 and TRBJ2-1; 8 nucleotides agree with TRBD2. Germline assignment: CDR1 SGHTA and CDR2 FQGTGA. With 5 bases clipped from V and 6 bases from J, the junction kept 3 bases outside the gene matches. CDR3 size: 13 residues. DNA of the CDR3: TGTGCCAGCAGCGAGACTAGCGTCAATGAGCAGTTCTTC. This sequence encodes CASSETSVNEQFF.

The rearrangement links TRBV29-1 to TRBJ1-5; 7 bases match TRBD1. This CDR3 has 13 amino acids. Looked up from germline, CDR1 is SQVTM and CDR2 is ANQGSEA. V shed 5 bases and J 4 bases; nucleotides not matched to a gene: 5. CDR3 sequence reads: CSVRQGDNQPQHF. For the CDR3, the DNA is TGCAGCGTTCGACAGGGTGATAATCAGCCCCAGCATTTT.

Only a few counts were recorded for this clone. This rearrangement joins TRBV9 to TRBJ2-6, with TRBD2 matching over 9 bases. This CDR3 region has 18 residues. With 3 bases clipped from V and 0 bases from J, the junction kept 7 bases outside the gene matches. Germline-derived CDR1 and CDR2 are SGDLS and YYNGEE. CDR3 in amino acids: CASSAGTSRPSGANVLTF. In DNA, the CDR3 is TGTGCCAGCAGCGCCGGGACTAGCCGTCCCTCTGGGGCCAACGTCCTGACTTTC.

V is TRBV9 and J is TRBJ2-7; D is ambiguous. The germline CDR1 and CDR2 sequences are SGDLS and YYNGEE. V was pared by 0 bases and J by 0 bases, with 10 bases between. The CDR3 runs 15 residues. In DNA, the CDR3 is TGTGCCAGCAGCGTAGGGCCCACGTACTCCTACGAGCAGTACTTC. It encodes CASSVGPTYSYEQYF.

The chain uses TRBV4-2 and TRBJ2-7; TRBD1 aligns across 10 bases. Germline CDR1 LGHNA, CDR2 YNFKEQ. Trimming removed 0 bases from V and 1 base from J; junction bases left unmatched: 3. The CDR3 has 16 amino acids. This CDR3 reads CASSQDLGQGSYEQYF. CDR3 sequence (DNA): TGTGCCAGCAGCCAAGATCTGGGACAGGGGTCCTACGAGCAGTACTTC.

The gene calls are TRBV18 and TRBJ2-4; D is perhaps TRBD1 (6 bases). The V gene's germline CDR1 is KGHSH and CDR2 LQKENI. V was shortened by 6 bases and J by 6 bases, with 12 bases between the two germline ends. The length of the CDR3 is 13 residues. The CDR3 DNA sequence: TGTGCCAGCTCCTGGACAGAGGGAAACATTCAGTACTTC. Translating it yields CASSWTEGNIQYF.

The V and J genes are TRBV29-1 and TRBJ2-6; 9 nucleotides line up with TRBD1. The CDR3 sequence is 16 residues long. Germline CDR1 is SQVTM and CDR2 is ANQGSEA. V gave up 7 bases and J gave up 0 bases; unmatched junction bases: 7. The CDR3 bases are TGCAGCGCCTCGGGACAGGGCAACTCTGGGGCCAACGTCCTGACTTTC. Residues: CSASGQGNSGANVLTF.

The chain is built from TRBV6-1 and TRBJ2-7, with D tentatively TRBD1 (6 bases). The V gene's germline CDR1 is MNHNS and CDR2 SASEGT. Trimming took 6 bases from V and 3 from J, leaving 12 bases between them. The CDR3 spans 13 residues. The CDR3 nucleotides are TGTGCCAGCAGACCAGGACAGATCTACGAGCAGTACTTC. It translates to CASRPGQIYEQYF.

The chain combines TRBV28 with TRBJ2-1, with TRBD2 matching over 13 bases. The CDR3 extends over 19 amino acids. The germline V gene has CDR1 MDHEN and CDR2 SYDVKM. V lost 7 bases, J lost 6 bases, and 18 bases stayed unmatched. The CDR3 is CASTNGLAGEIALFNEQFF. The CDR3 nucleotides are TGTGCCAGCACCAATGGACTAGCGGGAGAAATTGCGCTCTTCAATGAGCAGTTCTTC.

On this clone itself: At one of its ends the junction is not consistent with the germline gene, which may arise from a read error. V and J are TRBV5-6 and TRBJ2-7; D is uncertain. The CDR3 loop spans 13 amino acids. CDR1 and CDR2 (germline): SGHDT, YYEEEE. CDR3 loop: CASSLGSGRTMNF. CDR3 nucleotide sequence: TGTGCCAGCAGCTTGGGTTCCGGACGTACAATGAACTTC.

This clone was observed a handful of times. This chain links TRBV29-1 with TRBJ2-3, with D possibly being TRBD1 (6 bases). The V gene's germline CDR1 is SQVTM and CDR2 ANQGSEA. Trimming left V 4 bases short and J 2 bases short, with 10 bases between. CDR3 length: 13 residues. The CDR3 loop is CSVAHRVTDTQYF. The CDR3 nucleotides are TGCAGCGTTGCCCACAGGGTCACAGATACGCAGTATTTT.

This rearrangement joins TRBV4-1 to TRBJ2-1, with TRBD2 identical over 8 bases. CDR3 length equals 17 residues. Trimming at V came to 4 bases and at J to 3 bases, leaving 11 bases not matched to a gene. Germline CDR1 is MGHRA and CDR2 is YSYEKL. In nucleotides, the CDR3 is TGCGCCAGCAGCCCCGCCGATATGGGACTAGTCTACAATGAGCAGTTCTTC. Translating gives CASSPADMGLVYNEQFF.

The J gene is TRBJ2-2, the V gene TRBV5-1; no firm D call. This CDR3 comprises 13 residues. V was trimmed by 5 bases and J by 1 base, leaving 6 bases between them. CDR1 SGHRS and CDR2 YFSETQ come from the germline V gene. The CDR3 DNA sequence: TGCGCCAGCAGGATCGGGAACACCGGGGAGCTGTTTTTT. Amino acid sequence: CASRIGNTGELFF.

This clone showed up just a few times. The chain couples TRBV9 to TRBJ2-1; no clear D. CDR3 length equals 13 residues. V was pared by 2 bases and J by 7 bases, with 10 bases between. Germline CDR1 reads SGDLS; CDR2 reads YYNGEE. The CDR3 spells CASSVPAGNEQFF. The CDR3 region has the DNA TGTGCCAGCAGCGTCCCGGCCGGGAATGAGCAGTTCTTC.

The chain is built from TRBV25-1 and TRBJ1-2; unclear D gene. The germline gives CDR1 MGHDK, CDR2 SYGVNS. V lost 7 bases to trimming and J lost 4 bases, with 16 bases between them. The CDR3 sequence is 14 residues long. CDR3 coding DNA: TGTGCCAGCACCCGGGCTGAGGGCGGCTATGGCTACACCTTC. Protein product: CASTRAEGGYGYTF.

The rearrangement links TRBV7-2 to TRBJ2-7; 9 bases align to TRBD2. The trim removed 5 bases at V and 4 bases at J, leaving 6 bases unmatched. Germline V CDR1 and CDR2: SGHTA, FQGNSA. The CDR3 contains 14 residues. The CDR3 bases are TGTGCCAGCAGCCGGACTAGCGATAAGTACGAGCAGTACTTC. The encoded protein is CASSRTSDKYEQYF.